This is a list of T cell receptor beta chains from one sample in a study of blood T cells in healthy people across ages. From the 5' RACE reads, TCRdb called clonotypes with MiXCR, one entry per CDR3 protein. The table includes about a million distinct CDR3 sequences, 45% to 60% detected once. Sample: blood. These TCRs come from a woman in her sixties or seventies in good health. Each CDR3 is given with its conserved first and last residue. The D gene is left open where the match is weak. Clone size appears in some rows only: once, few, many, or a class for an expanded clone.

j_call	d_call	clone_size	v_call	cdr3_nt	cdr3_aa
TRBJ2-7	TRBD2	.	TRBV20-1	TGCAGTGCCCCTAGCGGGAGTCTCCACGAGCAGTACTTC	CSAPSGSLHEQYF
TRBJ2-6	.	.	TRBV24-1	TGTGCCACCAGTGATAGAGCGTTTGGGGCCAACGTCCTGACTTTC	CATSDRAFGANVLTF
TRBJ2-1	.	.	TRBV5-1	TGCGCCAGCAGCTTGTCCGGCCGGACGGATGAGCAGTTCTTC	CASSLSGRTDEQFF
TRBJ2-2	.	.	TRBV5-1	TGCGCCAGCAGGTTTAGACTTGACGCCGGGGAGCTGTTTTTT	CASRFRLDAGELFF
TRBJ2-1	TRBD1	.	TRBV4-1	TGCGCCAGCAGCCAAGCAGGACAGGTATCCTACAATGAGCAGTTCTTC	CASSQAGQVSYNEQFF
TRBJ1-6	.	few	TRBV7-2	TGTGCCAGCAGCTTAGTAACCGGGACCTTGAATTCACCCCTCCACTTT	CASSLVTGTLNSPLHF
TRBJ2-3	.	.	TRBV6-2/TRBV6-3	TGTGCCAGCAGCCCGACTAGATCCGGCACAGATACGCAGTATTTT	CASSPTRSGTDTQYF
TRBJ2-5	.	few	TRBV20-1	TGCAGTGCTAGATATAGGCACCAAGAGACCCAGTACTTC	CSARYRHQETQYF
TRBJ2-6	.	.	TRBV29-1	TGCACCCGGGTAGGGGCCAACGTCCTGACTTTC	CTRVGANVLTF
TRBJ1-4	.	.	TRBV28	TGTGCCAGCAGGGCGGGACCGGCTAATGAAAAACTGTTTTTT	CASRAGPANEKLFF
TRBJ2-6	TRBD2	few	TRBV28	TGTGCCAGCAGGACTGTAGCGGGAGGTGTTGGGGCCAACGTCCTGACTTTC	CASRTVAGGVGANVLTF
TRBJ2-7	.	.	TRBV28	TGTGCCAGCACCCCGCCCGAGGGGGATATACCCTACGAGCAGTACTTC	CASTPPEGDIPYEQYF
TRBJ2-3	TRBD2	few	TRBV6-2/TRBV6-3	TGTGCCAGCCAGTGGGACGGGAGGTCGGATACGCAGTATTTT	CASQWDGRSDTQYF
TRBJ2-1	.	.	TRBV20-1	TGCAGTGCCGACGGGACAACCAATGAGCAGTTCTTC	CSADGTTNEQFF
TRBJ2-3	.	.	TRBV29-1	TGCAGCGTGGAGGACGCGAGAGGCAGCACAGATACGCAGTATTTT	CSVEDARGSTDTQYF
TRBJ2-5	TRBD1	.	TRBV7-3	TGTGCCAGCAGCTTAAAAGGGACAGGGACACAAGAGACCCAGTACTTC	CASSLKGTGTQETQYF
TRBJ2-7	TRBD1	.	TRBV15	TGTGCCACCACCGGGACAGGGGGTCTGAGTGAGCAGTACTTC	CATTGTGGLSEQYF
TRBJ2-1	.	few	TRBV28	TGTGCCAGCAGTGGCTCCCAAGCCTCATACAATGAGCAGTTCTTC	CASSGSQASYNEQFF
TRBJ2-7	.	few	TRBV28	TGTGCCAGCTTGGGCAACGACTACGAGCAGTACTTC	CASLGNDYEQYF
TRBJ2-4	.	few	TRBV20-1	TGCAGTGCTAGAGTTTTAGGGTTAAACATTCAGTACTTC	CSARVLGLNIQYF
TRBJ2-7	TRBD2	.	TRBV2	TGTGCCAGCAGGGATAGCGGGGGGGCCTACGAGCAGTACTTC	CASRDSGGAYEQYF
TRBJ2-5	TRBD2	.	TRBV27	TGTGCCAGCAGTTTACGCGGGAGGTTCGAAGGAGATGAGCAGTACTTC	CASSLRGRFEGDEQYF
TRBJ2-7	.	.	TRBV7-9	TGTGCCAGCAGCTTATTTGAGCCGCCCTACGAGCAGTACTTC	CASSLFEPPYEQYF
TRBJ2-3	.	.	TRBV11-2	TGTGCCAGCAGCTTACGACCGAGCGGTAGCACAGATACGCAGTATTTT	CASSLRPSGSTDTQYF
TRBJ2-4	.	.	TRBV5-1	TGCGCCAGCAGCTCCCTCAGGGCTAGTTCGGTGGAGCAGTACTTC	CASSSLRASSVEQYF
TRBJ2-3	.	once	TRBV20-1	TGCAGGGGAGCCCCGGGTGCAGATACGCAGTATTTT	CRGAPGADTQYF
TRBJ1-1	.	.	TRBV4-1	TGCGCCAGCAGCCAGGTCCTTAGCGGCGCTGAAGCTTTCTTT	CASSQVLSGAEAFF
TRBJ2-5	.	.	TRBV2	TGTGCCAGCAGTGAAGCGAATAGGATGGAGACCCAGTACTTC	CASSEANRMETQYF
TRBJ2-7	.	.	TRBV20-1	TGCAGTGCTAAGGGAGACAGGAACTACGAGCAGTACTTC	CSAKGDRNYEQYF
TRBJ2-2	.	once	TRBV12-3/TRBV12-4	TGTGCCAGCAGACCAGACAGTACTCCCGGGGAGCTGTTTTTT	CASRPDSTPGELFF
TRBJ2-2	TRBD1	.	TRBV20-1	TGCAGTGTCCCCTCACAGGGGGCGAGCACCGGGGAGCTGTTTTTT	CSVPSQGASTGELFF
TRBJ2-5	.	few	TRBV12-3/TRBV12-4	TGTGCCAGCAGTTCCCCTCATTTGTGGGAGAACCCAGAGGAGACCCAGTACTTC	CASSSPHLWENPEETQYF
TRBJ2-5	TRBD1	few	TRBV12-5	TGTGCTAGTGGTTTCTGGACAGGGGAAGAGACCCAGTACTTC	CASGFWTGEETQYF
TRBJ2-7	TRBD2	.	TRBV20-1	TGCAGTGCTAGAGGGCGGGAGACCTACGAGCAGTACTTC	CSARGRETYEQYF
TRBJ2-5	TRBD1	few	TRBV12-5	TGTGCTAGTGGGTCCGGGACAGACCAAGAGACCCAGTACTTC	CASGSGTDQETQYF
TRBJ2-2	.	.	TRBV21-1	TGTGCCAGCAGCCTCCGGACAGGGGAGTACGCGAACACCGGGGAGCTGTTTTTT	CASSLRTGEYANTGELFF
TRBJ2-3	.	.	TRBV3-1	TGTGCCAGCGCGACTATGAATACGCAGTATTTT	CASATMNTQYF
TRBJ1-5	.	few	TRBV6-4	TGTGCCAGCAGTGCCGACTTGAGGCAGCCCCAGCATTTT	CASSADLRQPQHF
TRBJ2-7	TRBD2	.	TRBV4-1	TGCGCCAGCAGCCAGCATACTAGCGGGGTTTACAATGAGCAGTACTTC	CASSQHTSGVYNEQYF
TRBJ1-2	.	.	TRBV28	TGTGCCAGCAGAACAGCGGATAAAACCTCCGGCTACACCTTC	CASRTADKTSGYTF
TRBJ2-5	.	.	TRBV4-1	TGCGCCAGCAGCCAAGTCCCAGACCAAGAGACCCAGTACTTC	CASSQVPDQETQYF
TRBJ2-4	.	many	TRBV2	TGTGCCAGCAGAGGGGACGGCAAAAACATTCAGTACTTC	CASRGDGKNIQYF
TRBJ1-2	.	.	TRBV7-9	TGTGCCAGCAGCTTAGAGGTCAATAACTATGACTACACCTTC	CASSLEVNNYDYTF
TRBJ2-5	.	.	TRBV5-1	TGCGCCAGCAGCTTGGAGATGGCGGGTAGGCCGGTGGGCCAGTACTTC	CASSLEMAGRPVGQYF
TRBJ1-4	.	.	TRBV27	TGTGCCAGCAGTGCCATGAACCCGGGGGAAAAACTGTTTTTT	CASSAMNPGEKLFF
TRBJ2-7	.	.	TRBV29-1	TGCAGCGTGGAAGTTCAGGCCTACGAGCAGTACTTC	CSVEVQAYEQYF
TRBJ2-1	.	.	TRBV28	TGTGCCAACAACCCTGGGGGGAGTGAGGATGAGCAGTTCTTC	CANNPGGSEDEQFF
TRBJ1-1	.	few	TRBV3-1	TGTGCCAGCAGCCAAACGGTAGGGCCCAGGAACACTGAAGCTTTCTTT	CASSQTVGPRNTEAFF
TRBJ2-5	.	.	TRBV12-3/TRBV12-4	TGTGCCAGCAGTTTAGGACCAGGGATTGAGACCCAGTACTTC	CASSLGPGIETQYF
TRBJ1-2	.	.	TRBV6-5	TGTGCCAGCAGTTACTCCGGGGATATGACCTATGGCTACACCTTC	CASSYSGDMTYGYTF
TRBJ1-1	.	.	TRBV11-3	TGTGCCAGCAGACTCTTGACTGGAGCTTTCTTT	CASRLLTGAFF
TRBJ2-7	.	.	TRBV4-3	TGCGCCAGCAGCCCCGGGATGAGCTCCTACGAGCAGTACTTC	CASSPGMSSYEQYF
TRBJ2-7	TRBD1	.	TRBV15	TGTGCCACCAGCAGAGATCTACAGGGGAGCCAGTACTTC	CATSRDLQGSQYF